The clone carrying this T cell receptor (beta chain) appeared a few times. The PCR had 60 Vbeta and 13 Jbeta primers. The repertoire was sequenced with immunoSEQ multiplex PCR; TCRdb's copy has only in-frame clones and lacks some. This sample has around 130,000 clones, with around 67% found just once. The sample originates from a study of cytomegalovirus exposure and HLA in healthy donors. Study at large: Unique TCRs from HLA-typed donors, 65 million to 85 million of them, were held in an early data release.

The TCR was taken from a woman in her thirties or forties in good health and CMV-seropositive. Sequenced material: PBMCs.

CDR3 amino acids: CASSATSGGLPYPGELFF. The CDR3 region has the DNA TGTGCCAGCAGTGCAACTAGCGGGGGTCTCCCCTATCCCGGGGAGCTGTTTTTT. J is TRBJ2-2 and V is TRBV6-1; 11 bases agree with TRBD2. In germline, CDR1 is MNHNS, CDR2 SASEGT. The V gene end was trimmed by 4 bases and the J gene end by 6 bases; junction bases not matched to a gene: 13. This CDR3 spans 18 amino acids.